This entry features one T cell receptor (beta chain) sequence. Its antigen is undetermined. These data originate in a study of cytomegalovirus exposure and HLA in healthy donors. For the study at large: As released early, the data held some 80 million unique TCRs from HLA-typed donors. Study conclusions and caveats: As a later analysis revealed, the rate of TCR association differed by HLA locus, with DRB1 most and HLA-C fewest. Versus the approximately 700-donor mean, an Asian-associated ancestry cluster reportedly showed fewer N-insertions in a later analysis.

There are 13 residues in the CDR3. V lost 8 bases and J 3 bases, leaving 13 bases between the germline ends. Germline V gives CDR1 MNHNS, CDR2 SASEGT. The PCR used 60 Vbeta and 13 Jbeta primers. Here immunoSEQ multiplex PCR was the method, and the copy in TCRdb shows in-frame clones only, minus some. Among 170,000 or so clones, approximately 80% were seen once, and the ten largest hold under 0.75%. Sequencing was carried out using PBMCs. The TCR originated in a boy between 10 and 17 years old in good health and CMV-seronegative. The V gene is TRBV6-1, the J gene TRBJ2-5; tentatively, D is TRBD1 (5 bases). The CDR3, as DNA: TGTGCCAGCGAGACAGTACGGAAAGAGACCCAGTACTTC. It yields the protein CASETVRKETQYF.